This entry features one TCR beta chain sequence. The CDR3 has 14 residues. Germline-derived CDR1 and CDR2 are LNHNV and YYDKDF (reference sequence). Trimming removed 5 bases at V and 2 bases at J, with 13 bases between. Only in-frame clones appear in the TCRdb table, and some are missing; sequencing was by immunoSEQ multiplex PCR. The sample lists thousands of clones, about 87% occurring once. This specimen comes from a study of blood T cell repertoires in COVID-19. The receptor was isolated from a man between 65 and 80 years old with COVID-19, enrolled during active disease. The sequenced sample consisted of peripheral blood. This chain uses TRBV15 with TRBJ2-7; D is perhaps TRBD1 (6 bases). CDR3 nucleotide sequence: TGTGCCACCAGCCGTGCCGACAGGACCTACGAGCAGTACTTC. This translates into CATSRADRTYEQYF.